The 23 T cell receptor beta chains reported below all come from one sample, sequenced in a study of shared clonotypes between healthy human individuals. The method was immunoSEQ multiplex PCR; TCRdb's version includes in-frame clones alone and lacks a portion of them. The data show 2 million to 3 million clones, approximately 93% seen once. Sample: naive CD4+ T cells from PBMCs. Subset defined: CD45RA+ positively selected. The receptors come from a man younger than 35 in good health. Some clones in this sample may be carry-over from other donors' samples.

In this sample, this clone turned up a few times. Other DNA sequences of this sample code for an identical CDR3. This rearrangement joins TRBV5-1 to TRBJ2-2; no firm D call. V was clipped by 0 bases and J by 4 bases, with 4 bases between them. The CDR3 runs 13 residues. Per germline, CDR1 SGHRS and CDR2 YFSETQ. Here the CDR3 reads CASSLVPTGELFF. As DNA, the CDR3 is TGCGCCAGCAGCTTGGTTCCCACCGGGGAGCTGTTTTTT. The variable domain in full, with the rest retrieved from reference TRBV5-1 and TRBJ2-2, is KAGVTQTPRYLIKTRGQQVTLSCSPISGHRSVSWYQQTPGQGLQFLFEYFSETQRNKGNFPGRFSGRQFSNSRSEMNVSTLELGDSALYLCASSLVPTGELFFGEGSRLTVL.

V and J are TRBV6-1 and TRBJ1-2; D remains ambiguous. Looked up from germline, CDR1 is MNHNS and CDR2 is SASEGT. The CDR3 has 12 amino acids. Trimming stripped 7 bases from V and 4 bases from J, with 10 bases between. In nucleotides, the CDR3 is TGTGCCAGCACTTTTCAGGTCTATGGCTACACCTTC. Residues: CASTFQVYGYTF.

Worth noting for this clone: In the same sample, other DNA sequences code for this CDR3. V is TRBV5-1 and J is TRBJ2-7; D is possibly TRBD2 (5 bases). V lost 4 bases, J lost 0 bases, and 11 bases lay in between. CDR1 is SGHRS and CDR2 is YFSETQ in the germline V gene. The CDR3 sequence is 14 residues long. The CDR3 spells CASSLSGSSYEQYF. CDR3 DNA: TGCGCCAGCAGCCTGTCGGGGAGCTCCTACGAGCAGTACTTC.

The rearrangement joins TRBV2 to TRBJ2-7, with D possibly being TRBD1 (5 bases). Germline V CDR1 and CDR2: SNHLY, FYNNEI. This CDR3 comprises 13 residues. Trimming cost V 7 bases and J 2 bases, with 12 bases left between them. CDR3 in amino acids: CASKARETYEQYF. For the CDR3, the DNA is TGTGCCAGCAAGGCCAGGGAAACCTACGAGCAGTACTTC.

The V and J genes are TRBV6-5 and TRBJ2-7; TRBD2 matches 10 bases. The CDR3 sequence is 16 residues long. CDR1 and CDR2 (germline): MNHEY, SVGAGI. J was trimmed by 2 bases and V by 2 bases; bases with no gene match: 6. CDR3 in DNA: TGTGCCAGCAGTTACGATTCGGGACTAGCGACCTACGAGCAGTACTTC. Its protein is CASSYDSGLATYEQYF.

The chain couples TRBV4-1 to TRBJ2-5; 9 positions agree with TRBD2. This CDR3 contains 15 residues. Germline V gene sequence: CDR1 MGHRA, CDR2 YSYEKL. J lost 2 bases, V lost 3 bases, and 4 bases had no gene match. The CDR3, as DNA: TGCGCCAGCAGCCATCTCGGACTAGCGCAAGAGACCCAGTACTTC. It is translated as CASSHLGLAQETQYF.

The V gene is TRBV18, the J gene TRBJ2-7; 7 bases are a match to TRBD2. The CDR3 extends over 14 amino acids. Germline V gene sequence: CDR1 KGHSH, CDR2 LQKENI. V gave up 6 bases and J gave up 2 bases; unmatched junction bases: 7. CDR3 amino acids: CASSQTSNPYEQYF. The CDR3 DNA reads as TGTGCCAGCTCCCAGACTAGCAACCCCTACGAGCAGTACTTC.

The J gene is TRBJ2-7, the V gene TRBV11-2, with TRBD1 matching over 12 bases. V gave up 5 bases and J gave up 5 bases; unmatched junction bases: 7. The CDR3 has 15 amino acids. Germline V lookup: CDR1 SGHAT, CDR2 FQNNGV. The CDR3 sequence: CASSTLRDRGHEQYF. The CDR3 nucleotides are TGTGCCAGCAGCACACTCCGGGACAGGGGGCACGAGCAGTACTTC.

Of note for this clone: Distinct nucleotide sequences in the sample also encode this CDR3. This chain links TRBV5-1 with TRBJ2-7; D not certain. Per the germline V gene, CDR1 is SGHRS and CDR2 is YFSETQ. V was shortened by 0 bases and J by 4 bases, with 2 bases between the two germline ends. CDR3 length: 11 amino acids. The CDR3 bases are TGCGCCAGCAGCTTGGATTACGAGCAGTACTTC. It codes for CASSLDYEQYF.

V and J are TRBV4-3 and TRBJ1-2, with 8 bases identical to TRBD1. CDR3 length: 18 residues. V lost 0 bases to trimming and J lost 5 bases; unmatched junction nucleotides: 14. The V gene's germline CDR1 is LGHNA and CDR2 YSLEER. In DNA, the CDR3 is TGCGCCAGCAGCCAAGATAATTGGCCCCGGGACAGGATTTATGGCTACACCTTC. Its translation: CASSQDNWPRDRIYGYTF.

The rearrangement uses TRBV28 and TRBJ1-3, with D tentatively TRBD1 (6 bases). Germline V gene data show CDR1 as MDHEN and CDR2 as SYDVKM. This CDR3 comprises 16 residues. V lost 2 bases, J lost 0 bases, and 11 bases lay in between. The CDR3 DNA is TGTGCCAGCAGTTTAGGGGGGGCTACCTCTGGAAACACCATATATTTT. Amino acids: CASSLGGATSGNTIYF. The full variable domain, its missing parts supplied by reference TRBV28 and TRBJ1-3, is DVKVTQSSRYLVKRTGEKVFLECVQDMDHENMFWYRQDPGLGLRLIYFSYDVKMKEKGDIPEGYSVSREKKERFSLILESASTNQTSMYLCASSLGGATSGNTIYFGEGSWLTVV.

This chain links TRBV11-2 with TRBJ1-1; maybe TRBD1 (6 bases). The CDR3 is 13 residues long. Germline loops: CDR1 SGHAT, CDR2 FQNNGV. V shed 7 bases and J shed 8 bases, with 17 bases lying between them. CDR3 nucleotide sequence: TGTGCCAGCACCCTAACTACAGGGCCCGAAGCTTTCTTT. Amino acid sequence: CASTLTTGPEAFF.

The chain joins TRBV6-1 to TRBJ2-5, with D maybe TRBD2 (6 bases). The CDR3 runs to 12 residues. The germline CDR1 and CDR2 sequences are MNHNS and SASEGT. CDR3 DNA: TGTGGGAGGGCCCGGGTGGGAGAGACCCAGTACTTC. As protein: CGRARVGETQYF.

The J gene is TRBJ2-3, the V gene TRBV5-1; TRBD1 aligns across 8 bases. J was trimmed by 8 bases and V by 4 bases; bases with no gene match: 6. The CDR3 loop spans 13 amino acids. Germline V lookup: CDR1 SGHRS, CDR2 YFSETQ. The CDR3 is CASSPEQGGTQYF. The DNA of the CDR3 is TGCGCCAGCAGCCCTGAACAGGGGGGTACGCAGTATTTT. The full variable domain, in which reference TRBV5-1 and TRBJ2-3 provide the parts outside the CDR3, is KAGVTQTPRYLIKTRGQQVTLSCSPISGHRSVSWYQQTPGQGLQFLFEYFSETQRNKGNFPGRFSGRQFSNSRSEMNVSTLELGDSALYLCASSPEQGGTQYFGPGTRLTVL.

The J gene is TRBJ2-2, the V gene TRBV28; 12 bases align to TRBD2. The CDR3 contains 14 residues. CDR1 MDHEN and CDR2 SYDVKM come from the germline V gene. V gave up 6 bases and J gave up 4 bases; unmatched junction bases: 0. CDR3 coding DNA: TGTGCCAGCAGGGGACTAGCGGGCACCGGGGAGCTGTTTTTT. Translating it yields CASRGLAGTGELFF.

The chain recombines TRBV6-5 with TRBJ2-3; weak D call: TRBD1 (6 bases). V was cut by 7 bases and J by 8 bases, with 16 bases left in between. This CDR3 region has 13 residues. Germline CDR1 is MNHEY and CDR2 is SVGAGI. The CDR3 here is CASTDRFGATQYF. Written as DNA, the CDR3 is TGTGCCAGCACCGACAGGTTCGGCGCTACGCAGTATTTT.

The chain carries TRBV5-1 and TRBJ1-3; no reliable D call. The CDR3 has 16 residues. Trimming shortened V by 4 bases and J by 4 bases, and 18 bases separated the two germline ends. Per the germline V gene, CDR1 is SGHRS and CDR2 is YFSETQ. In DNA form, the CDR3 reads TGCGCCAGCAGCCCGAGTGGCGGACCAAGGGGAAACACCATATATTTT. Amino acid sequence: CASSPSGGPRGNTIYF.

Notes on this clone: Other DNA sequences in this sample translate to the same CDR3. V usage is TRBV20-1 and J usage is TRBJ2-3, with a weak D call TRBD1 (5 bases). CDR3 size: 11 residues. Germline V gives CDR1 DFQATT, CDR2 SNEGSKA (reference sequence). V was pared by 3 bases and J by 6 bases, with 7 bases between. The CDR3 sequence is CSARGLDTQYF. The CDR3 DNA is TGCAGTGCTAGGGGGCTCGATACGCAGTATTTT.

This chain connects TRBV7-8 to TRBJ1-2, with 8 positions matching TRBD1. There are 14 residues in the CDR3. V lost 5 bases, J lost 3 bases, and 5 bases stayed unmatched. Germline CDR1 and CDR2: SGHVS and FQNEAQ. The CDR3 loop reads CASSTQTGDYGYTF. Written as DNA, the CDR3 is TGTGCCAGCAGCACTCAGACAGGGGACTATGGCTACACCTTC.

CDR3 protein: CASSWGLAVRTDTQYF. In nucleotides, the CDR3 is TGTGCCAGCAGTTGGGGACTAGCCGTCCGCACAGATACGCAGTATTTT. The rearrangement joins TRBV27 to TRBJ2-3, with 9 bases aligning to TRBD2. With 4 bases clipped from V and 1 base from J, the junction kept 6 bases outside the gene matches. This CDR3 contains 16 residues. The germline V gene has CDR1 MNHEY and CDR2 SMNVEV (reference sequence).

The genes are TRBV6-1 and TRBJ1-5; D gene ambiguous. This CDR3 spans 15 amino acids. Trimming shortened V by 6 bases and J by 0 bases, and 12 bases separated the two germline ends. Germline loops: CDR1 MNHNS, CDR2 SASEGT. CDR3 loop: CASRSRNLSNQPQHF. DNA for the CDR3: TGTGCCAGCAGGTCCAGGAATCTTAGCAATCAGCCCCAGCATTTT.

The V gene is TRBV28, the J gene TRBJ2-7; 9 bases are shared with TRBD1. This CDR3 region has 15 residues. Germline CDR1 MDHEN, CDR2 SYDVKM. Trimming at V came to 8 bases and at J to 3 bases, leaving 11 bases not matched to a gene. CDR3 DNA: TGTGCCAGCTCTCTAACGGGACAGGGCAACTACGAGCAGTACTTC. Its translation: CASSLTGQGNYEQYF.

This sequence joins TRBV4-2 and TRBJ2-4; D may be TRBD1 (6 bases). This CDR3 has 15 amino acids. Per the germline V gene, CDR1 is LGHNA and CDR2 is YNFKEQ. V lost 0 bases to trimming and J lost 7 bases, with 13 bases between them. For the CDR3, the DNA is TGTGCCAGCAGCCAAGACTGGCAGGGGACGAACATTCAGTACTTC. Translated, it gives CASSQDWQGTNIQYF.